These 25 T cell receptor beta chains were all obtained from the same sample, sequenced in a study of T-cell memory formation after mild COVID-19. TCRdb re-called the 5' RACE reads with MiXCR, one entry per CDR3 protein. This table has about 110,000 distinct CDR3 sequences, 15% to 20% appearing once. Sequenced input: PBMCs or a T cell subset sorted from them (not recorded which). The receptor set was obtained from an adult woman who had mild COVID-19 (a few samples of this study predate the infection). Cell type and time point are not known.

The chain links TRBV11-3 to TRBJ1-1, with 7 positions matching TRBD1. The germline V gene has CDR1 SGHNT and CDR2 YENEEA. V lost 1 base to trimming and J lost 1 base; unmatched junction nucleotides: 6. The CDR3 has 16 residues. DNA of the CDR3: TGTGCCAGCAGCTTAGCGGACAGGCCCGGGAACACTGAAGCTTTCTTT. Translating it yields CASSLADRPGNTEAFF.

This clonotype has ten or more counts. This chain joins TRBV15 and TRBJ2-3; 9 bases are shared with TRBD1. Germline values: CDR1 LNHNV, CDR2 YYDKDF (reference sequence). J lost 0 bases, V lost 5 bases, and 3 bases had no gene match. The CDR3 contains 15 residues. CDR3 nucleotides: TGTGCCACCAGCCTACAGGGGGCTAGCACAGATACGCAGTATTTT. As protein: CATSLQGASTDTQYF. Supplemented by reference TRBV15 and TRBJ2-3, the full variable domain reads DAMVIQNPRYQVTQFGKPVTLSCSQTLNHNVMYWYQQKSSQAPKLLFHYYDKDFNNEADTPDNFQSRRPNTSFCFLDIRSPGLGDTAMYLCATSLQGASTDTQYFGPGTRLTVL.

V is TRBV12-5 and J is TRBJ1-5; TRBD1 agrees at 8 bases. CDR3 length equals 16 residues. V was pared by 4 bases and J by 3 bases, with 8 bases of the junction left unmatched. The germline gives CDR1 LGHNT, CDR2 FRNRAP. CDR3 coding DNA: TGTGCTAGTGGTTCGCTGCAGGGGGCATTCAATCAGCCCCAGCATTTT. As protein: CASGSLQGAFNQPQHF.

This clonotype has only a few counts. This chain links TRBV14 with TRBJ1-2; D possibly corresponds to TRBD1 (5 bases). CDR3 size: 13 residues. CDR1 SGHDN and CDR2 FVKESK come from the germline V gene. Trimming removed 1 base from V and 6 bases from J, with 9 bases in between. CDR3 region: CASSQGTLDGYTF. The CDR3 nucleotides are TGTGCCAGCAGCCAAGGGACACTGGATGGCTACACCTTC. The full variable domain, with the rest looked up from reference TRBV14 and TRBJ1-2, is EAGVTQFPSHSVIEKGQTVTLRCDPISGHDNLYWYRRVMGKEIKFLLHFVKESKQDESGMPNNRFLAERTGGTYSTLKVQPAELEDSGVYFCASSQGTLDGYTFGSGTRLTVV.

This clonotype was seen a few times. V and J are TRBV29-1 and TRBJ1-1; D unresolved. The V end was cut by 4 bases, the J end by 3 bases, with 6 bases between. Germline V gene lookup returns CDR1 SQVTM and CDR2 ANQGSEA. The CDR3 totals 11 residues. The CDR3 reads CSVGWDTEAFF. Here the CDR3 DNA reads TGCAGCGTTGGGTGGGACACTGAAGCTTTCTTT. Supplemented by reference TRBV29-1 and TRBJ1-1, the full variable domain reads SAVISQKPSRDICQRGTSLTIQCQVDSQVTMMFWYRQQPGQSLTLIATANQGSEATYESGFVIDKFPISRPNLTFSTLTVSNMSPEDSSIYLCSVGWDTEAFFGQGTRLTVV.

The chain joins TRBV7-9 to TRBJ2-3, with D unclear. From germline, CDR1 is SEHNR and CDR2 FQNEAQ (reference sequence). With 1 base removed from V and 9 bases from J, the gap between germline ends came to 11 bases. The CDR3 consists of 13 residues. The CDR3 reads CASSLEASGTQYF. DNA for the CDR3: TGTGCCAGCAGCTTAGAAGCAAGTGGAACGCAGTATTTT.

The chain combines TRBV5-6 with TRBJ2-7, with D unclear. Trimming cost V 3 bases and J 1 base, with 8 bases left between them. The CDR3 is 13 amino acids. In germline, CDR1 is SGHDT, CDR2 YYEEEE. DNA for the CDR3: TGTGCCAGCAGCTCCTGGGCTTCCTACGAGCAGTACTTC. Residues: CASSSWASYEQYF.

CDR3 DNA sequence: TGTGCCATAGGACAGGGACGGAATGAGCAGTTCTTC. Protein product: CAIGQGRNEQFF. The chain is built from TRBV15 and TRBJ2-1; 8 positions agree with TRBD1. This CDR3 is built from 12 residues. V shed 10 bases and J 7 bases; nucleotides not matched to a gene: 6. Germline V lookup: CDR1 LNHNV, CDR2 YYDKDF (reference sequence).

The chain joins TRBV7-9 to TRBJ2-1; 8 positions match TRBD2. CDR1 is SEHNR, CDR2 FQNEAQ, per germline (reference sequence). The junction had 5 bases not matched to a gene; V was cut back by 4 bases and J by 0 bases. CDR3 length: 16 residues. The CDR3 DNA sequence: TGTGCCAGCAGCTCCCTGAGCGGGAGCTCCTACAATGAGCAGTTCTTC. It encodes CASSSLSGSSYNEQFF.

The chain recombines TRBV5-1 with TRBJ2-6; perhaps TRBD2 as D (6 bases). The CDR3 has 15 residues. CDR1 is SGHRS, CDR2 YFSETQ, per germline. The germline V and J ends were trimmed by 4 bases and 2 bases, with 10 bases remaining between them. The CDR3 protein is CASSAGTAGANVLTF. CDR3 bases: TGCGCCAGCAGCGCAGGGACTGCTGGGGCCAACGTCCTGACTTTC.

V gene TRBV7-8 combines with J gene TRBJ1-5; D not resolved. The CDR3 is 13 amino acids. Trimming took off 2 bases at V and 6 bases at J, with 8 bases between the two ends. Looked up from germline, CDR1 is SGHVS and CDR2 is FQNEAQ. The CDR3 here is CASSLSFRQPQHF. DNA for the CDR3: TGTGCCAGCAGCTTAAGTTTTCGTCAGCCCCAGCATTTT.

This clonotype was observed a single time. J is TRBJ1-1 and V is TRBV4-2; D remains unclear. V dropped 1 base and J dropped 1 base, with 19 bases sitting between them. The CDR3 is 18 residues long. Germline values: CDR1 LGHNA, CDR2 YNFKEQ. In DNA, the CDR3 is TGTGCCAGCAGCCAAGCCCCCTCCGGTGGCTTTCCGAACACTGAAGCTTTCTTT. Translating it yields CASSQAPSGGFPNTEAFF.

This clonotype has a handful of counts. The chain is built from TRBV7-6 and TRBJ2-3, with 8 bases fitting TRBD2. The CDR3 loop spans 18 amino acids. J was trimmed by 2 bases and V by 5 bases; bases with no gene match: 15. Per germline, CDR1 SGHVS and CDR2 FNYEAQ. The CDR3 protein is CASSPSTAGGGHTDTQYF. The CDR3 bases are TGTGCCAGCAGCCCATCGACGGCCGGCGGGGGGCACACAGATACGCAGTATTTT.

This chain joins TRBV3-1 and TRBJ2-7; D possibly corresponds to TRBD2 (5 bases). This CDR3 spans 11 amino acids. With 1 base removed from V and 7 bases from J, the gap between germline ends came to 5 bases. The germline CDR1 and CDR2 sequences are LGHDT and YNNKEL (reference sequence). CDR3 loop: CASSQAGEQYF. CDR3 bases: TGTGCCAGCAGCCAAGCGGGAGAGCAGTACTTC.

The rearrangement uses TRBV10-3 and TRBJ2-1; 7 bases are shared with TRBD1. Germline CDR1 ENHRY, CDR2 SYGVKD. The J segment lost 0 bases and the V segment lost 2 bases, leaving 7 bases of the junction unmatched. The CDR3 has 17 amino acids. The CDR3 DNA is TGTGCCATCAGTGAGAACCCGACAGGGAGCTCCTACAATGAGCAGTTCTTC. It translates to CAISENPTGSSYNEQFF.

This clonotype has only a few counts. This rearrangement joins TRBV2 to TRBJ2-2, with TRBD1 as a possible D gene (6 bases). This CDR3 comprises 15 residues. V shed 4 bases and J shed 7 bases, with 16 bases lying between them. The V gene's germline CDR1 is SNHLY and CDR2 FYNNEI. CDR3 coding DNA: TGTGCCAGCAGTGGCCGAGGGGGAGATGGCGGGGAGCTGTTTTTT. Translating it yields CASSGRGGDGGELFF.

The chain employs TRBV11-1 and TRBJ2-3, with 9 bases matching TRBD2. This CDR3 spans 17 amino acids. The germline V gene has CDR1 SGHAT and CDR2 FQDESV (reference sequence). The J segment lost 3 bases and the V segment lost 3 bases, leaving 10 bases of the junction unmatched. The CDR3 spells CASSFAVSGRRTDTQYF. The CDR3 DNA follows: TGTGCCAGCAGCTTCGCCGTTAGCGGGAGAAGGACAGATACGCAGTATTTT.

This clonotype was seen a handful of times. This rearrangement joins TRBV27 to TRBJ2-7; 7 bases match TRBD1. Trimming took 2 bases from V and 5 from J; bases not matched to a gene: 3. The germline V gene encodes CDR1 MNHEY and CDR2 SMNVEV (reference sequence). This CDR3 contains 13 residues. The CDR3 loop reads CASSLIGTDEQYF. In DNA form, the CDR3 reads TGTGCCAGCAGTTTAATAGGGACAGACGAGCAGTACTTC.

The rearrangement links TRBV9 to TRBJ2-7, with D maybe TRBD1 (6 bases). Trimming took 2 bases from V and 4 from J, leaving 13 bases between them. The CDR3 totals 14 residues. The germline V gene encodes CDR1 SGDLS and CDR2 YYNGEE. The CDR3 protein is CASSVDRGAYEQYF. The DNA of the CDR3 is TGTGCCAGCAGCGTGGACAGAGGGGCTTACGAGCAGTACTTC. Drawing the rest from reference TRBV9 and TRBJ2-7, the complete variable domain is DSGVTQTPKHLITATGQRVTLRCSPRSGDLSVYWYQQSLDQGLQFLIQYYNGEERAKGNILERFSAQQFPDLHSELNLSSLELGDSALYFCASSVDRGAYEQYFGPGTRLTVT.

The chain employs TRBV7-2 and TRBJ2-3; no clear D gene. The CDR3 consists of 14 residues. Germline-derived CDR1 and CDR2 are SGHTA and FQGNSA. Trimming pared 5 bases from V and 2 bases from J, leaving 11 bases between. The CDR3: CASSRRVPTDTQYF. CDR3 in DNA: TGTGCCAGCAGCCGCCGGGTCCCCACAGATACGCAGTATTTT.

The sample holds a few counts of this clonotype. This chain joins TRBV12-3 or TRBV12-4 and TRBJ2-5, with D tentatively TRBD2 (5 bases). V was pared by 7 bases and J by 5 bases, with 17 bases between. The CDR3 is 14 amino acids. The CDR3 coding sequence is TGTGCCAGCACCCTGACATCGGGATGGGAGACCCAGTACTTC. As protein: CASTLTSGWETQYF.

This sequence joins TRBV9 and TRBJ2-7; 7 bases line up with TRBD2. J lost 5 bases, V lost 5 bases, and 10 bases had no gene match. The CDR3 length is 14 residues. Germline-derived CDR1 and CDR2 are SGDLS and YYNGEE. The CDR3 loop reads CASSGGLGRDEQYF. In DNA form, the CDR3 reads TGTGCCAGCAGTGGTGGACTAGGGCGGGACGAGCAGTACTTC.

This clonotype was recorded a few times. This sequence joins TRBV9 and TRBJ1-4; TRBD1 agrees at 7 bases. The CDR3 length is 14 residues. Trimming at V came to 4 bases and at J to 6 bases, leaving 6 bases not matched to a gene. The V gene's germline CDR1 is SGDLS and CDR2 YYNGEE. In DNA form, the CDR3 reads TGTGCCAGCAGCTCAGGACAGGTGGATGAAAAACTGTTTTTT. Translation: CASSSGQVDEKLFF.

This clonotype was counted a few times. The chain has TRBV6-5 and TRBJ1-2; no clear D. Germline values: CDR1 MNHEY, CDR2 SVGAGI. The CDR3 sequence is 14 residues long. V shed 0 bases and J shed 4 bases, with 9 bases lying between them. CDR3 in amino acids: CASSYSEGGYGYTF. In nucleotides, the CDR3 is TGTGCCAGCAGTTACTCGGAGGGCGGCTATGGCTACACCTTC.

This clonotype was observed a handful of times. The V call is TRBV12-3 or TRBV12-4, the J call TRBJ2-3; D may be TRBD2 (6 bases). V was cut by 3 bases and J by 4 bases, with 23 bases left in between. The CDR3 is 18 residues long. CDR3 DNA: TGTGCCAGCAGTTTGGGGCCTAGCGTTCCCCCGAGGGCAGATACGCAGTATTTT. Translated: CASSLGPSVPPRADTQYF.